This TCR beta chain appears in the sequencing data of a study of blood T cells in healthy people across ages. Overall study results and limits: TCR beta diversity was tightly associated with the proportion of naive T cells.

Trimming stripped 1 base from V and 6 bases from J, with 6 bases between. The CDR3 has 12 amino acids. Germline V gene sequence: CDR1 SGHAT, CDR2 FQNNGV. Combining a sample-barcoded 5' primer with a J-beta primer mix, a second PCR ran for 7 to 11 cycles. TCRdb re-derived calls from the 5' RACE reads in MiXCR, one entry per CDR3 protein. Among more than 650,000 distinct CDR3 sequences listed, approximately 53% were seen once. Details on this clonotype: As yet, its antigen is unknown.

The sample was blood. The TCR sequence derives from a man at least 80 years old in good health. The chain employs TRBV11-2 and TRBJ2-5; D is unclear. In nucleotides, the CDR3 is TGTGCCAGCAGCTTAGCCCCACAGACCCAGTACTTC. Translated: CASSLAPQTQYF.